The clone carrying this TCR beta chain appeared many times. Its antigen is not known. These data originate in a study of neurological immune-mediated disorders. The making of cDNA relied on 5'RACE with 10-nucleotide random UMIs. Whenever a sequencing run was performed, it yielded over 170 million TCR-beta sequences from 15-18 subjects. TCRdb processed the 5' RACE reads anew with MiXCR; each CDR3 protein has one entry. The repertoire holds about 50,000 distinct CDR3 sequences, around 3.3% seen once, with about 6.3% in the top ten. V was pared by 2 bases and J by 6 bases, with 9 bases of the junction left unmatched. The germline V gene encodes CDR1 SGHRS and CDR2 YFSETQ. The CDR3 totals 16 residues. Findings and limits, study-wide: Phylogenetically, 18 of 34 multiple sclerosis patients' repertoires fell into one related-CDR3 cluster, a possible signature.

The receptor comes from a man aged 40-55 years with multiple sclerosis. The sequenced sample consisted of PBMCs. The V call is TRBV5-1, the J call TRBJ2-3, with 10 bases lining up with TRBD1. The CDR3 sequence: CASSFQTGGGLDTQYF. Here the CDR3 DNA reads TGCGCCAGCAGCTTCCAGACAGGGGGCGGACTTGATACGCAGTATTTT.